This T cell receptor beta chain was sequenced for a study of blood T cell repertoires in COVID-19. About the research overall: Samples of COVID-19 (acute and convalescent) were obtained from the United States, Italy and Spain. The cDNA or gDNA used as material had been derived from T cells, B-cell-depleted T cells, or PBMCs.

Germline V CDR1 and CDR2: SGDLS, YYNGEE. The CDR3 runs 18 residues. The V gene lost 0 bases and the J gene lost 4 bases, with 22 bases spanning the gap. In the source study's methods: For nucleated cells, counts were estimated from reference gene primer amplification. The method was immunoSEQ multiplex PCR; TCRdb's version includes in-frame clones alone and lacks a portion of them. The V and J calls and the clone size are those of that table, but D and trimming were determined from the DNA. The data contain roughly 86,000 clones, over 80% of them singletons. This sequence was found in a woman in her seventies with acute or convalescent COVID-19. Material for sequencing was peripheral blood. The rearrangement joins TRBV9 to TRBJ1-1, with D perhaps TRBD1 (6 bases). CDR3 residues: CASSVVSRVDRLSTEAFF. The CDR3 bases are TGTGCCAGCAGCGTAGTGTCGCGGGTCGACAGGCTGAGCACTGAAGCTTTCTTT.